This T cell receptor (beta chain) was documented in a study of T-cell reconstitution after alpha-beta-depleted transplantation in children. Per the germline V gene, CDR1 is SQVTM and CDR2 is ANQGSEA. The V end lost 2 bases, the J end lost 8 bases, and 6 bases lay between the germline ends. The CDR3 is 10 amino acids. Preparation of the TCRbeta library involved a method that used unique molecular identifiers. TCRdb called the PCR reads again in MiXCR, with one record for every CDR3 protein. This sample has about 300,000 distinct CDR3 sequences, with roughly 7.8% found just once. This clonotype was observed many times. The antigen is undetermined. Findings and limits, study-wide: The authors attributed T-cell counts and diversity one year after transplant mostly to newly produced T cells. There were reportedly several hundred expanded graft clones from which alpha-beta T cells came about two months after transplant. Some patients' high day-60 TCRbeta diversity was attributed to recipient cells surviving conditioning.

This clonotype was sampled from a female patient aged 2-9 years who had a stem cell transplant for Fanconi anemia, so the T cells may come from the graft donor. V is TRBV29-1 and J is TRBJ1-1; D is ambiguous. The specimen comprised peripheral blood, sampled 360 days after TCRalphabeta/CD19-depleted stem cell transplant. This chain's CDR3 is CSVEWGEAFF. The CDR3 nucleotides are TGCAGCGTTGAATGGGGAGAAGCTTTCTTT. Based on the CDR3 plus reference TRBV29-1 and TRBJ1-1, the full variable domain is SAVISQKPSRDICQRGTSLTIQCQVDSQVTMMFWYRQQPGQSLTLIATANQGSEATYESGFVIDKFPISRPNLTFSTLTVSNMSPEDSSIYLCSVEWGEAFFGQGTRLTVV.